These 26 T cell receptor beta chains came from one sample sequenced in a study of tumor and adjacent non-tumor tissue in lung cancer. A modified ARM-PCR protocol with three rounds of nested PCR amplified TCRbeta. One entry per CDR3 protein, called by TCRdb with MiXCR from the multiplex PCR reads. Of over 60,000 distinct CDR3 sequences in the sample, over 75% were seen once. This sample's RNA came from whole unsorted tissue. The sample taken for sequencing was lung tumor tissue. The receptors shown here come from a woman in her forties or fifties with non-small cell lung cancer.

This clonotype counts as large. This sequence joins TRBV29-1 and TRBJ2-5; the D gene could be TRBD1 or TRBD2 (5 bases each). This CDR3 has 12 amino acids. The germline V and J ends were trimmed by 4 bases and 6 bases, with 12 bases remaining between them. CDR1 SQVTM and CDR2 ANQGSEA come from the germline V gene. The CDR3 here is CSVGSGTKTQYF. CDR3 coding DNA: TGCAGCGTTGGTTCAGGGACGAAGACCCAGTACTTC.

Details on this clonotype: The CDR3 does not close with the conserved phenylalanine or tryptophan, likely indicating a read error. No DNA is shown, since the ends of the CDR3 on it are uncertain; the CDR3 is the one TCRdb lists. The CDR3 is CASSGRGFAQPQRS. This chain links TRBV5-5 with TRBJ1-5; TRBD1, the table's D call, was not compared with the DNA. The CDR3 is 14 amino acids in total, end residues counted. Germline loops: CDR1 SGHKS, CDR2 YYEKEE (reference sequence).

About this clonotype: At one end, the junction sequence differs from germline, possibly due to a read error. The chain joins TRBV12-3 or TRBV12-4 to TRBJ2-3; 9 nucleotides align to TRBD1. The CDR3 contains 16 residues. Written as DNA, the CDR3 is TGTGCCAACAGTAGAAGACAGGGGGGAAGCACAGATATGCAGTATTTT. Its translation: CANSRRQGGSTDMQYF.

This clonotype was picked up a small number of times. A much larger clone lies one base from this, so it may be a read error. This chain connects TRBV28 to TRBJ2-5; perhaps TRBD1 as D (6 bases). Germline CDR1 and CDR2: MDHEN and SYDVKM. The CDR3 loop spans 13 amino acids. The CDR3 nucleotides read TGTGCCAACAGTTCCTGGGACAAGGAGACCCAGTACTTC. It yields the protein CANSSWDKETQYF.

Regarding this clonotype: At one boundary the junction diverges from the germline segment, which might be a read error. The rearrangement joins TRBV6-2 or TRBV6-3 to TRBJ1-1, with D perhaps TRBD1 (6 bases). This CDR3 has 15 residues. In germline, CDR1 is MNHEY, CDR2 SVGEGT. The CDR3 nucleotides are TGCTCCAGCAGTTACGGGGGGGCCGCCTACACTGAAGCTTTCTTT. As protein: CSSSYGGAAYTEAFF.

Worth noting for this clonotype: A much bigger clone sits one base away, suggesting this may be a read error. The final CDR3 position lacks the conserved phenylalanine or tryptophan, pointing to a likely read error. V usage is TRBV2 and J usage is TRBJ2-7; D not resolved. Germline values: CDR1 SNHLY, CDR2 FYNNEI. There are 14 residues in the CDR3. The CDR3 DNA follows: TGTGCCAGCAGGAGGACCCAAAGCTCCGACGAGCAGTACTTA. Residues: CASRRTQSSDEQYL.

The rearrangement joins TRBV6-5 to TRBJ1-4; the match to TRBD1 covers 8 bases. The CDR3 spans 14 residues. Germline CDR1 is MNHEY and CDR2 is SVGAGI. V shed 6 bases, J shed 10 bases, and the junction held 10 bases outside the gene matches. The CDR3 is CASRAGGGDGKLFF. CDR3 coding DNA: TGTGCCAGCAGGGCAGGGGGCGGGGATGGAAAACTGTTTTTT.

This sequence joins TRBV10-3 and TRBJ2-7; 9 bases agree with TRBD1. Losses at the gene ends were 9 bases for V and 3 bases for J; bases not matched to a gene: 6. Looked up from germline, CDR1 is ENHRY and CDR2 is SYGVKD. The CDR3 is 13 residues long. The CDR3 coding sequence is TGTGCCATGAGGACAGGGGACCTCTACGAGCAGTACTTC. It encodes CAMRTGDLYEQYF.

Notes on this clonotype: As the CDR3 is not closed by the conserved phenylalanine or tryptophan, this likely results from a read error. CDR3 loop: CSVWRDTSYEQYL. CDR3 in DNA: TGCAGCGTGTGGCGGGATACCTCCTACGAGCAGTACTTG. V is TRBV29-1 and J is TRBJ2-7; D is possibly TRBD2 (6 bases). Trimming took off 6 bases at V and 0 bases at J, with 12 bases between the two ends. Per germline, CDR1 SQVTM and CDR2 ANQGSEA. The CDR3 covers 13 residues.

This clonotype occurred many times. The junction departs from the called germline gene at one end, perhaps through a read error. The chain joins TRBV5-5 to TRBJ2-1; 13 nucleotides match TRBD2. The length of the CDR3 is 19 residues. Germline CDR1 reads SGHKS; CDR2 reads YYEKEE (reference sequence). The CDR3 DNA reads as TGTGCCAGCACCTTGGACCCGGGACTAGCGGGACTCACCTACAATGAGCAGTTCTTC. Encoded protein: CASTLDPGLAGLTYNEQFF.

For this clonotype: An end of the junction differs from the germline gene, which may be a read error. This chain joins TRBV29-1 and TRBJ2-2, with a weak D call TRBD2 (6 bases). The CDR3 contains 14 residues. Germline V gene lookup returns CDR1 SQVTM and CDR2 ANQGSEA. Written as DNA, the CDR3 is TGCAGTGGACGGGAGAGGACTAACACCGGGGAGCCGTTTTTT. Translated, it gives CSGRERTNTGEPFF.

This clonotype was picked up one time. CDR3 region: CSVDRDSIDTQHF. CDR3 coding DNA: TGCAGCGTTGACCGGGATAGCATAGATACGCAGCATTTT. J is TRBJ2-3 and V is TRBV29-1, with D uncertain. The better agreement between TRBJ1-5 and the DNA end casts doubt on the J call. The CDR3 covers 13 residues. Germline CDR1 and CDR2: SQVTM and ANQGSEA.

In the case of this clonotype: One end of the junction is discordant with germline, which a read error may explain. CDR3 coding DNA: TGTGCCAGGGGGACTAGTATTTACGAACAGTACTTC. Its translation: CARGTSIYEQYF. V is TRBV12-3 or TRBV12-4 and J is TRBJ2-7; 8 positions agree with TRBD2. CDR3 length equals 12 residues.

To note about this clonotype: Relative to the germline gene, one junction end is altered; a read error may explain this. The V gene is TRBV6-6, the J gene TRBJ2-7; D remains ambiguous. Germline loops: CDR1 MNHNY, CDR2 SVGAGI (reference sequence). The CDR3 is 12 amino acids. The CDR3 loop reads CASSYPLYEQYF. The CDR3 nucleotides read TGTGCCAGTAGTTACCCACTTTACGAGCAGTACTTC.

The rearrangement joins TRBV4-1 to TRBJ2-1, with D possibly TRBD1 on 6 matching bases. Per the germline V gene, CDR1 is MGHRA and CDR2 is YSYEKL. The V end was cut by 4 bases, the J end by 14 bases, with 18 bases between. The CDR3 is 13 residues long. The CDR3 bases are TGCGCCAGCAGCCGAGAGTGGATAGGGGGAGAGTTCTTC. Protein: CASSREWIGGEFF.

A word on this clonotype: Since no conserved phenylalanine or tryptophan closes the CDR3, a read error is the likely cause. The DNA is left out, because the CDR3 cannot be placed on it with certainty; the CDR3 is given as TCRdb lists it. The rearrangement uses TRBV5-4 and TRBJ2-1; the table's D call, TRBD1, has no DNA check behind it. The CDR3 numbers 18 amino acids, ends counted. Looked up from germline, CDR1 is SGHNT and CDR2 is YYREEE (reference sequence). The CDR3 spells CASSLGALVRGALDEQFI.

A remark on this clonotype: Relative to the germline gene, one junction end is altered; a read error may explain this. The rearrangement links TRBV20-1 to TRBJ2-7; D is uncertain. Germline V lookup: CDR1 DFQATT, CDR2 SNEGSKA (reference sequence). CDR3 length equals 14 residues. The DNA for the CDR3 is TGCAGAGCTAGAGCTCAGAGCTACTGGTACGAGCAGTACTTC. Its protein product is CRARAQSYWYEQYF.

This clonotype was recorded once. As the CDR3 is not closed by the conserved phenylalanine or tryptophan, this likely results from a read error. The chain carries TRBV29-1 and TRBJ1-3; D unclear. The germline gives CDR1 SQVTM, CDR2 ANQGSEA. The CDR3 is 13 amino acids. The V and J ends lost 4 bases and 3 bases respectively, with 10 bases between them. The CDR3 here is CSVARNYGNTIYL. CDR3 bases: TGCAGCGTTGCTAGGAACTATGGAAACACCATATATTTG.

About this clonotype itself: One base away lies a much larger clone, so this may be a sequencing read error. The chain is built from TRBV7-8 and TRBJ2-1; 8 bases align to TRBD2. Germline V gene sequence: CDR1 SGHVS, CDR2 FQNEAQ. The CDR3 totals 16 residues. CDR3 sequence (DNA): TGTACCAGCAGCTTTTCCGGTAGCGGGATTTGGAATGAGCAGTTCTTC. Translating it yields CTSSFSGSGIWNEQFF.

Concerning this clonotype: Without the conserved terminal phenylalanine or tryptophan, this CDR3 likely stems from a read error. The V call is TRBV20-1, the J call TRBJ2-1; D may be TRBD1 or TRBD2 (5 bases each). The germline CDR1 and CDR2 sequences are DFQATT and SNEGSKA (reference sequence). V was cut by 8 bases and J by 12 bases, with 20 bases left in between. The CDR3 covers 12 residues. CDR3 loop: CSSGRGVYGQFV. The CDR3, as DNA: TGCAGTTCCGGAAGAGGGGTATATGGGCAGTTCGTC.

As for this clonotype: The missing conserved phenylalanine or tryptophan at the end of this CDR3 makes a read error likely. This chain joins TRBV20-1 and TRBJ2-2, with 15 bases aligning to TRBD2. Germline V gives CDR1 DFQATT, CDR2 SNEGSKA (reference sequence). This CDR3 has 17 amino acids. CDR3 bases: TGCAGTGCACCGGGACTAGCGGGAGGTCGGGACACCGGGGACCTGTTTTAT. Its protein is CSAPGLAGGRDTGDLFY.

With regard to this clonotype: Its ends do not fully match the called genes, so a read error is possible. This chain joins TRBV20-1 and TRBJ2-1; D tentatively reads TRBD1 or TRBD2 (5 bases each). The CDR3 sequence is 16 residues long. Germline CDR1 reads DFQATT; CDR2 reads SNEGSKA (reference sequence). CDR3 coding DNA: TGTAGTGCTATAAAACGGGACCAACAATCCTACAATGAGCAGTTCTTC. Its translation: CSAIKRDQQSYNEQFF.

About this clonotype: The junction shows a germline mismatch at one end, possibly a read error. The DNA for the CDR3 is TGCTGTGCTATAACCCTGGAGGGGACGAACTACGAGCAGTACTTC. It encodes CCAITLEGTNYEQYF. The chain uses TRBV20-1 and TRBJ2-7, with D maybe TRBD2 (6 bases). This CDR3 is built from 15 residues. Germline V gives CDR1 DFQATT, CDR2 SNEGSKA (reference sequence).

Note on this clonotype: One end of the junction fails to match germline, which may point to a read error. The rearrangement links TRBV5-1 to TRBJ2-5; D is tentatively TRBD1 or TRBD2 (5 bases each). Germline-derived CDR1 and CDR2 are SGHRS and YFSETQ. The CDR3 has 14 amino acids. The CDR3 sequence is CASSPWGTQEIQHF. In nucleotides, the CDR3 is TGCGCCAGCAGCCCTTGGGGGACGCAAGAGATCCAGCACTTC.

Turning to this clonotype: This may stem from a read error, because a much larger clone lies one nucleotide away. The chain couples TRBV28 to TRBJ2-2; 9 bases match TRBD1. This CDR3 region has 17 residues. The germline V gene encodes CDR1 MDHEN and CDR2 SYDVKM. V shed 7 bases, J shed 2 bases, and the junction held 11 bases outside the gene matches. In nucleotides, the CDR3 is TGTGCCAGCATCCTTAGGAGGACAGGGGTTAACACCGGGGAGCTGTTTTTT. This encodes CASILRRTGVNTGELFF. Complete variable domain (other parts from reference TRBV28 and TRBJ2-2): DVKVTQSSRYLVKRTGEKVFLECVQDMDHENMFWYRQDPGLGLRLIYFSYDVKMKEKGDIPEGYSVSREKKERFSLILESASTNQTSMYLCASILRRTGVNTGELFFGEGSRLTVL.

The V call is TRBV24-1, the J call TRBJ2-1; no definite D call. V was cut by 6 bases and J by 1 base, with 15 bases left in between. Germline assignment: CDR1 KGHDR and CDR2 SFDVKD. The CDR3 contains 16 residues. CDR3 protein: CATSRVSTRSYNEQFF. The CDR3 DNA reads as TGTGCCACCAGTAGGGTCAGCACCAGATCCTACAATGAGCAGTTCTTC.